The 10 T cell receptor beta chains presented below share a single source sample, sequenced in a study of shared clonotypes between healthy human individuals. Repertoires were generated with immunoSEQ multiplex PCR, while TCRdb's copy carries only in-frame clones and drops some. The table records hundreds of thousands of clones, approximately 96% of them present only once. Terminally differentiated effector memory CD45RA+ cells were left out of the naive CD8 fraction, which was CD45RO-negative and positively selected for CCR7. Sequencing was performed on naive CD8+ T cells sorted from blood. These receptor sequences come from a woman in her twenties or thirties in good health.

This chain joins TRBV6-1 and TRBJ2-1, with 10 positions matching TRBD2. Germline V gene sequence: CDR1 MNHNS, CDR2 SASEGT. Trimming took 11 bases from V and 5 from J; bases not matched to a gene: 12. This CDR3 contains 15 residues. CDR3 bases: TGTGCCTGCTTCCTCGGGACTAGCGTCCACAATGAGCAGTTCTTC. It is translated as CACFLGTSVHNEQFF.

In this sample, this clone turned up once. V gene TRBV4-1 combines with J gene TRBJ1-2; perhaps TRBD1 as D (5 bases). V was trimmed by 0 bases and J by 0 bases, leaving 11 bases between them. Germline lookup yields CDR1 MGHRA and CDR2 YSYEKL. The CDR3 runs to 16 residues. The CDR3 sequence: CASSQEGEPTNYGYTF. In DNA, the CDR3 is TGCGCCAGCAGCCAAGAGGGGGAGCCCACTAACTATGGCTACACCTTC.

The V and J genes are TRBV5-1 and TRBJ2-7; 12 bases fit TRBD1. Germline V gives CDR1 SGHRS, CDR2 YFSETQ. This CDR3 comprises 15 residues. V lost 0 bases to trimming and J lost 5 bases; unmatched junction nucleotides: 3. In DNA form, the CDR3 reads TGCGCCAGCAGCTTGGTAGGGACAGGGGGCAACGAGCAGTACTTC. Residues: CASSLVGTGGNEQYF.

V gene TRBV7-6 combines with J gene TRBJ2-5, with D hard to call. The CDR3 contains 16 residues. Germline assignment: CDR1 SGHVS and CDR2 FNYEAQ. Trimming stripped 6 bases from V and 2 bases from J, with 19 bases between. The CDR3 sequence: CASRKDPGESQETQYF. CDR3 nucleotides: TGTGCCAGCAGAAAAGATCCCGGTGAATCTCAAGAGACCCAGTACTTC. Full variable domain (rest looked up from reference TRBV7-6 and TRBJ2-5): GAGVSQSPRYKVTKRGQDVALRCDPISGHVSLYWYRQALGQGPEFLTYFNYEAQQDKSGLPNDRFSAERPEGSISTLTIQRTEQRDSAMYRCASRKDPGESQETQYFGPGTRLLVL.

The rearrangement links TRBV29-1 to TRBJ2-1, with D unclear. The CDR3 is 12 amino acids. Trimming removed 2 bases at V and 7 bases at J, with 9 bases between. The germline CDR1 and CDR2 sequences are SQVTM and ANQGSEA. CDR3 amino acids: CSVEIFPNEQFF. In nucleotides, the CDR3 is TGCAGCGTTGAAATTTTCCCAAATGAGCAGTTCTTC.

V gene TRBV13 combines with J gene TRBJ2-7; D gene unclear. In germline, CDR1 is PRHDT, CDR2 FYEKMQ (reference sequence). Trimming left V 6 bases short and J 0 bases short, with 12 bases between. This CDR3 contains 14 residues. The CDR3 DNA sequence: TGTGCCAGCAGTCCGTATGGAAGCTCCTACGAGCAGTACTTC. Encoded protein: CASSPYGSSYEQYF.

The chain joins TRBV29-1 to TRBJ1-2; TRBD1 might be the D (5 bases). V lost 4 bases, J lost 7 bases, and 10 bases lay in between. Per germline, CDR1 SQVTM and CDR2 ANQGSEA. This CDR3 region has 11 residues. The CDR3 nucleotides are TGCAGCGTTGTAACAGGAGGTGGCTACACCTTC. This sequence encodes CSVVTGGGYTF.

This clone came up once. The rearrangement links TRBV9 to TRBJ2-7; 8 bases match TRBD2. This CDR3 has 14 residues. The V gene end was trimmed by 0 bases and the J gene end by 2 bases; junction bases not matched to a gene: 1. Germline values: CDR1 SGDLS, CDR2 YYNGEE. CDR3 coding DNA: TGTGCCAGCAGCGTAGAACTAGCGGCCTACGAGCAGTACTTC. It translates to CASSVELAAYEQYF.

The gene calls are TRBV27 and TRBJ2-7, with TRBD1 identical over 9 bases. With V trimmed by 8 bases and J by 4 bases, 6 bases remained unmatched. The CDR3 extends over 13 amino acids. Germline CDR1 and CDR2: MNHEY and SMNVEV (reference sequence). CDR3 sequence (DNA): TGTGCCAGCGGGACAGGGAATGATTACGAGCAGTACTTC. This translates into CASGTGNDYEQYF.

V usage is TRBV27 and J usage is TRBJ2-7; 13 positions agree with TRBD2. Germline values: CDR1 MNHEY, CDR2 SMNVEV (reference sequence). V was clipped by 5 bases and J by 6 bases; unmatched bases: 4. This CDR3 region has 14 residues. CDR3: CASSITSGRGEQYF. In nucleotides, the CDR3 is TGTGCCAGCAGTATAACTAGCGGGAGGGGCGAGCAGTACTTC.